The 8 T cell receptor beta chains presented below share a single source sample, sequenced in a study of CD8+CD57+ T cells in acquired aplastic anemia. TCR beta VDJ and CDR3 were profiled, and genomic DNA was the template. Each CDR3 protein gets one entry after TCRdb re-called the reads with MiXCR. The sample lists a few hundred thousand distinct CDR3 sequences, 45% to 65% seen once, with under 8.5% in the top ten. The sample taken for sequencing was sorted CD4+, CD8+, or CD8+CD57+ T cells (not recorded which) from PBMCs. These TCRs come from a human donor with severe aplastic anemia or a healthy control (not recorded which).

This clonotype was picked up a small number of times. The rearrangement uses TRBV19 and TRBJ2-7; D perhaps matches TRBD2 (7 bases). Germline values: CDR1 LNHDA, CDR2 SQIVND (reference sequence). The CDR3 covers 15 residues. With 4 bases removed from V and 3 bases from J, the gap between germline ends came to 16 bases. The CDR3 loop reads CASSTGSGGSYEQYF. CDR3 nucleotide sequence: TGTGCCAGTAGTACAGGGTCGGGGGGCAGCTACGAGCAGTACTTC.

In this sample, this clonotype turned up many times. V is TRBV5-1 and J is TRBJ2-3, with D hard to call. Between the trimmed V and J ends, which lost 3 bases and 2 bases, there was a span of 7 bases. The CDR3 runs to 13 residues. CDR1 is SGHRS and CDR2 is YFSETQ in the germline V gene. CDR3 DNA: TGCGCCAGCAGCTCCCTACCCACAGATACGCAGTATTTT. It encodes CASSSLPTDTQYF.

The genes are TRBV20-1 and TRBJ2-3; 7 bases map to TRBD2. J was trimmed by 1 base and V by 3 bases; bases with no gene match: 13. This CDR3 spans 17 amino acids. Germline CDR1 reads DFQATT; CDR2 reads SNEGSKA (reference sequence). In DNA, the CDR3 is TGCAGTGCTAGGATCATCAGCACTAGCGTGGGCACAGATACGCAGTATTTT. Protein sequence: CSARIISTSVGTDTQYF.

This clonotype was detected many times. The chain recombines TRBV5-8 with TRBJ1-6; D is ambiguous. The CDR3 spans 13 residues. CDR1 is SGHTS, CDR2 YDEGEE, per germline. Trimming cost V 5 bases and J 7 bases, with 10 bases left between them. The CDR3 sequence: CASRMDGNSPLHF. CDR3 nucleotide sequence: TGTGCCAGCAGGATGGACGGCAATTCACCCCTCCACTTT.

As regards this clonotype: With a much larger clone just one base away, this may be a read error. The gene calls are TRBV9 and TRBJ2-5; 7 positions match TRBD2. The germline gives CDR1 SGDLS, CDR2 YYNGEE. This CDR3 is 14 amino acids long. The chain's CDR3 is CASSARGEQETQCF. The CDR3 DNA is TGTGCCAGCAGCGCCCGGGGGGAACAAGAGACCCAGTGCTTC.

The chain's CDR3 is CASSSTRTGHNEKLFF. CDR3 nucleotide sequence: TGTGCCAGCAGCTCGACGCGGACGGGGCATAATGAAAAACTGTTTTTT. The J gene is TRBJ1-4, the V gene TRBV7-9; TRBD1 might be the D (5 bases). Germline CDR1 reads SEHNR; CDR2 reads FQNEAQ (reference sequence). This CDR3 spans 16 amino acids. With 4 bases removed from V and 4 bases from J, the gap between germline ends came to 16 bases.

In its sample, this clonotype was seen a few times. V gene TRBV19 combines with J gene TRBJ1-1, with a tentative D call TRBD1 (6 bases). CDR1 and CDR2 (germline): LNHDA, SQIVND (reference sequence). V was clipped by 8 bases and J by 1 base, with 14 bases between them. The CDR3 is made up of 14 amino acids. The CDR3 DNA reads TGTGCCAGTGCTGAATTGACAGGGAACACTGAAGCTTTCTTT. Its protein is CASAELTGNTEAFF.

V usage is TRBV6-5 and J usage is TRBJ2-5, with D uncertain. Germline V gene data show CDR1 as MNHEY and CDR2 as SVGAGI. CDR3 length equals 15 residues. The germline V and J ends were trimmed by 0 bases and 6 bases, with 14 bases remaining between them. CDR3 protein: CASSYSMSSIKTQYF. In DNA form, the CDR3 reads TGTGCCAGCAGTTACTCGATGTCTAGTATCAAGACCCAGTACTTC.